This TCR beta chain is from a study of shared clonotypes between healthy human individuals (dated by TCRdb to 2019 to 2021). Concerning the study at large: A couple of women and a few men aged 18 to 49 years were included in the cohort. The study deeply sequenced blood TCR repertoires of about 5 healthy adults to estimate repertoire size and the extent of clonotype sharing between individuals. To increase sequencing depth and limit assay-specific biases, TCR repertoire library preparation and sequencing were carried out by different laboratories using diverse techniques. Between about 0.94 and 8.9 billion PBMCs per donor were obtained by leukapheresis.

A word on this clone: Its antigen has not been determined. Base-call qualities are not available, and no considerably larger clone is one nucleotide away.

Between the V and J ends, shortened by 5 bases and 11 bases respectively, the junction contains 10 bases. Spanning cysteine to phenylalanine, the CDR3 consists of 11 amino acids. CDR3 DNA only is kept here, 33 bases in frame from base 1. From a lookup of the germline V gene (reference sequence), CDR1 and CDR2 are LNHNV and YYDKDF. Using the deep immunoSEQ assay, multiplex PCR amplified TCR CDR3 regions from genomic DNA. Genomic DNA extracted from each cell subset was distributed evenly over all wells of several immunoSEQ 96-well plates, and each plate served as one replicate. For unsorted PBMC, approximately 290 ng genomic DNA, equal to about 30,000 T cell genomes, was loaded into each replicate PCR. Unsorted PBMC genomic DNA was sequenced across ten immunoSEQ deep assay plates. The purified libraries were quantified using a Qubit 3.0 fluorometer, sized with a Bioanalyzer 2100, and then quantified again using the KAPA Library Quantification kit. Every immunoSEQ 96-well plate was sequenced on a separate single-read 150-cycle Illumina NextSeq 550 flow cell. The authors' analysis ran thus. The immunoSEQ output contained only junctional sequences without quality scores, so filtering could not match that applied to full-length reads. Sequences were annotated with PyIR, a Python wrapper for IgBLAST v1.9, and V/J genes and CDR3 were assigned using IMGT germline references. Any read was removed if the V/J assignment was weak (E-value above 1e-6), the CDR3 was missing, or the read contained stop codons, out-of-frame junctions, or ambiguous translated residues. V3J clonotypes were defined by identical inferred V gene, J gene, and CDR3 amino acid sequence. Percentage overlap between repertoires was computed as shared unique clonotypes divided by the size of the smaller repertoire. RTK rarefaction, the Chao1 estimator, and Recon v2.1 estimates of unobserved clonotypes were used to assess repertoire richness. TCRdb limited this immuneACCESS table to in-frame rearrangements with V and J called. A share of clones is missing; checked studies link under half to unresolved V genes, and the rest is unexplained. From that table come the V and J calls and clone size; the DNA was used to work out D and trimming. The sample table holds roughly 500,000 clones, of which around 75% were seen once. Around 13% of the sample is taken by the ten largest.

Donors were healthy HIV-negative adults with no recently reported acute infections or vaccinations. All donors were Caucasian adults living in Nashville, Tennessee, USA. For unsorted samples, some 90 million PBMCs were counted and genomic DNA was extracted with the QIAamp DNA Blood Mini kit. Blood was collected by leukapheresis, and PBMCs were isolated by Ficoll-Histopaque density gradient centrifugation and then cryopreserved in liquid nitrogen vapor phase. What the research found in general, with its limitations: Sampling was restricted to blood, and TCR repertoires in tissue are likely to differ from TCR repertoires in blood. The small number of donors limited the genetic and exposure-history diversity represented. Based on pairwise subsampling, the degree of clonotype sharing among donors was expected to be affected by sequencing depth.

The clonotype comes from a woman in her thirties or forties in good health. Some clones in this sample may be carry-over from other donors' samples. The rearrangement combines TRBV15 with TRBJ2-1; the D gene is perhaps TRBD2, on 6 matching bases. The specimen was PBMCs. The encoded CDR3 is CATSSRTKQFF. The nucleotide sequence is given as TGTGCCACCAGCTCACGGACTAAGCAGTTCTTC.